This note documents a single TCR beta chain sequence. What it binds is unknown. Other DNA sequences within the sample encode an identical CDR3. Trimming left V 0 bases short and J 5 bases short, with 9 bases between. The germline V gene encodes CDR1 GTSNPN and CDR2 SVGIG (reference sequence). This CDR3 region has 13 residues. These data originate in a study of beta chain features in type 1 diabetes. Regarding the study as a whole: TCRB CDR3 length was moderately but significantly reduced in all four CD4+ subsets of Type 1 diabetes patients.

The investigators reverse transcribed all of the isolated RNA, so they sequenced expressed TCRB transcripts. Assay: immunoSEQ multiplex PCR; the TCRdb copy retains only in-frame clones and omits some. Of more than 550,000 clones in the sample, around 15% are singletons; the top ten hold 0.035% to 0.045%. V and J are TRBV30 and TRBJ2-3, with D tentatively TRBD2 (6 bases). The sequence came from a man in his late teens or twenties with type 1 diabetes. Sequencing used naive CD4+ T cells from blood. CDR3 loop: CAWSVLGGDTQYF. Written as DNA, the CDR3 is TGTGCCTGGAGTGTACTGGGAGGAGATACGCAGTATTTT.